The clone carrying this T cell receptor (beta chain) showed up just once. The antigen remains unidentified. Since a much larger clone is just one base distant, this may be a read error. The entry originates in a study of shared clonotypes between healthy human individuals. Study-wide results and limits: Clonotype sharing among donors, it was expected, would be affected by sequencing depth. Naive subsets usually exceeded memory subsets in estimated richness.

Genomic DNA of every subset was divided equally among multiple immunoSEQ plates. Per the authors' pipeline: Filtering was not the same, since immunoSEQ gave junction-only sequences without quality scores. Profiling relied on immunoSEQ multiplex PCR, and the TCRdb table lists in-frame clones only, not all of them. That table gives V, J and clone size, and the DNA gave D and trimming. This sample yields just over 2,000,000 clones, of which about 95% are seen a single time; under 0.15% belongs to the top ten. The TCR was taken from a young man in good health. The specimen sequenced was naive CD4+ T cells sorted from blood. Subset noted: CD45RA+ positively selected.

In DNA form, the CDR3 reads TGTGCCAGCAGCCGCCAAGAGACCCAGTACTTC. Amino acids: CASSRQETQYF. The chain has TRBV7-9 and TRBJ2-5, with D hard to call. The V and J ends lost 5 bases and 1 base respectively, with 2 bases between them. CDR1 is SEHNR and CDR2 is FQNEAQ in the germline V gene (reference sequence). The CDR3 is 11 residues long. The full variable domain, with the rest looked up from reference TRBV7-9 and TRBJ2-5, is DTGVSQNPRHKITKRGQNVTFRCDPISEHNRLYWYRQTLGQGPEFLTYFQNEAQLEKSRLLSDRFSAERPKGSFSTLEIQRTEQGDSAMYLCASSRQETQYFGPGTRLLVL.